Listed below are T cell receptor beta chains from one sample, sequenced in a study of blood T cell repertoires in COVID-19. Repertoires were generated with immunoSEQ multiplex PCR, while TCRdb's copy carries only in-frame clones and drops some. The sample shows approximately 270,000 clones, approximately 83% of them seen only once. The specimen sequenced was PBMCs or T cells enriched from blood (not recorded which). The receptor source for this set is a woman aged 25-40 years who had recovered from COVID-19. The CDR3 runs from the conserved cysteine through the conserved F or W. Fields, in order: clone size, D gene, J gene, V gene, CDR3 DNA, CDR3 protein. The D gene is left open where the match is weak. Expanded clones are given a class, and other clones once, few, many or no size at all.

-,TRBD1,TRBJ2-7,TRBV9,TGTGCCAGCAGCACGACAGGGAGCGAGCAGTACTTC,CASSTTGSEQYF
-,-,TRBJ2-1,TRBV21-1,TGTGCCAGCAGCAGAGGATCTCCGGGACTAGCGGGAGTGGAGGAGCAGTTCTTC,CASSRGSPGLAGVEEQFF
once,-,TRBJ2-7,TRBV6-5,TGTGCCAGCAGGGGACACTGGACGGCCCCCTACGAGCAGTACTTC,CASRGHWTAPYEQYF
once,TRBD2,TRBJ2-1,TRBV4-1,TGCGCCAGCAGCCAAGTACTAGCGGGAGCAATGGGCTCCTACAATGAGCAGTTCTTC,CASSQVLAGAMGSYNEQFF
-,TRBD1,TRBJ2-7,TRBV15,TGTGCCACCAGCAGAAAGACAGGGGGACACTACGAGCAGTACTTC,CATSRKTGGHYEQYF
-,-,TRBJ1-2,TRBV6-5,TGTGCCAGCAGTTATTCGGGGAGCTATGGCTACACCTTC,CASSYSGSYGYTF
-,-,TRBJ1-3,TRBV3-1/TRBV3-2,TGTGCCAGCAGCCGCATAAGGGGCCTCTCTGGAAACACCATATATTTT,CASSRIRGLSGNTIYF
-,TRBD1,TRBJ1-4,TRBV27,TGTGCCAGCAGTTTGAGTTACAGGGGTGAAAAACTGTTTTTT,CASSLSYRGEKLFF
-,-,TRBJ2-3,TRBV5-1,TGCGCCAGCAGCTTGGACGGGAATCTTTACACAGATACGCAGTATTTT,CASSLDGNLYTDTQYF
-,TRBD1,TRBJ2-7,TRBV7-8,TGTGCCAGCAGCAAGAGACAGGGGGCGGACGAGCAGTACTTC,CASSKRQGADEQYF
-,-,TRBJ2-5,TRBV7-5,TGTGCCAGAAGCTCCCTTAAGCGGGGGGGCCGGGAGACCCAGTACTTC,CARSSLKRGGRETQYF
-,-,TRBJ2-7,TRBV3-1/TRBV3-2,TGTGCCAGCACCCGAACCTCTAGCGCCGCTTCCTACGAGCAGTACTTC,CASTRTSSAASYEQYF
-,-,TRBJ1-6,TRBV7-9,TGTGCCAGCAGAACCGGGAGCCTAGGATCCTATAATTCACCCCTCCACTTT,CASRTGSLGSYNSPLHF
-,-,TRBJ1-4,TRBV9,TGTGCCAGCAGCGTAGTAGGGGATGAAAAACTGTTTTTT,CASSVVGDEKLFF
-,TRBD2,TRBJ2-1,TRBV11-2,TGTGCCAGCAGCTTGCTCGCGGGAGTCGGTAATGAGCAGTTCTTC,CASSLLAGVGNEQFF
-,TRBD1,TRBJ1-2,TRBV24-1,TGTGCCACCAGTGATCCAGGACAGGGGGCAGTGGGCTACACCTTC,CATSDPGQGAVGYTF
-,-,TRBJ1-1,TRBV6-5,TGTGCCAGCAGCTACCATCTCGAGGGAATGAACACTGAAGCTTTCTTT,CASSYHLEGMNTEAFF
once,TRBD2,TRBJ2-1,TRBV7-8,TGTGCCAGCAGCCCAACGGCGGTGACTAGCGCACGACCACGAGCCGACAATGAGCAGTTCTTC,CASSPTAVTSARPRADNEQFF
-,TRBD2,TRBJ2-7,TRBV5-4,TGTGCCAGCAGCGGGACTAGCGGGGGGGCTTACTCCTACGAGCAGTACTTC,CASSGTSGGAYSYEQYF
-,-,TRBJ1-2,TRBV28,TGTGCCAGCCAAGGTGGGACACCAGGCTACACCTTC,CASQGGTPGYTF
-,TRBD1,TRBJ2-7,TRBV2,TGTGCCAGCAGGGTCGGACAGGGGATTACCTACGAGCAGTACTTC,CASRVGQGITYEQYF
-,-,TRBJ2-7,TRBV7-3,TGTGCCAGCAGCTCGGGAGCGCTTGAAGTCGAGCAGTACTTC,CASSSGALEVEQYF
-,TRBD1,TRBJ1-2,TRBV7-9,TGTGCCAGCAGCTTAGGGGCAGGGGGCTTATCAGGCGGCTACACCTTC,CASSLGAGGLSGGYTF
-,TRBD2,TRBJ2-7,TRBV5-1,TGCGCCAGCAGCTTGAGTAGCGGGTACGAGCAGTACTTC,CASSLSSGYEQYF
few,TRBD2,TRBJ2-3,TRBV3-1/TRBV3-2,TGTGCCAGCAAACTAGCGGGGGGCCAGGGAGATACGCAGTATTTT,CASKLAGGQGDTQYF
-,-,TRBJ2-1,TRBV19,TGTGCCAGTAGTATATTACTATCAAGGTCGGATGAGCAGTTCTTC,CASSILLSRSDEQFF
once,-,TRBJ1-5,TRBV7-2,TGTGCCAGCAGCTTCGGAGGGAGTGGGGGTCAGCCCCAGCATTTT,CASSFGGSGGQPQHF
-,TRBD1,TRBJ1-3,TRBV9,TGTGCCAGCAGCCAGGGGGACAACCAAGTAAACACCATATATTTT,CASSQGDNQVNTIYF